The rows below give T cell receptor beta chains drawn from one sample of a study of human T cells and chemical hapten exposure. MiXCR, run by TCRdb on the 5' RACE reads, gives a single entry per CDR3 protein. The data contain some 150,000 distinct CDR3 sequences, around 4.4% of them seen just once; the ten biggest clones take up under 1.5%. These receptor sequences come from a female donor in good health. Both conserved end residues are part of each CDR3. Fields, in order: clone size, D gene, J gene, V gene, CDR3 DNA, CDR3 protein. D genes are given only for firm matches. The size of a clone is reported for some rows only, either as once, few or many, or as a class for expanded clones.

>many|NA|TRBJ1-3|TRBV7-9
TGTGCCAGCAGACCTACAGGTTACTCTGGAAACACCATATATTTT
CASRPTGYSGNTIYF
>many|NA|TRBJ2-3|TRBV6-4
TGTGCCAGCAGTGCAGGGCCCCGAGGCGCCACAGATACGCAGTATTTT
CASSAGPRGATDTQYF
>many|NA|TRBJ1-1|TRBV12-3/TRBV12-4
TGTGCCAGCAGTCTAGGACACGGGGGGACTGAAGCTTTCTTT
CASSLGHGGTEAFF
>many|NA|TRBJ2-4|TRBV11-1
TGTGCCAGCAGCCCAATTTGGGGAAGGTGGGCCAAAAACATTCAGTACTTC
CASSPIWGRWAKNIQYF
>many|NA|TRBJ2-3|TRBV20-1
TGCAGTGCCCGCTGGGTTGATACGCAGTATTTT
CSARWVDTQYF
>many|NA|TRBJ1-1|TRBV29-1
TGCAGCGTTGATTCCCCCTCAACGTCGGGGGGGAAACAGAAAGCTTTCTTT
CSVDSPSTSGGKQKAFF
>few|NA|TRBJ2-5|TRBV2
TGTGCCAGCAGTGCCGAACTATCCGACGAGACCCAGTACTTC
CASSAELSDETQYF
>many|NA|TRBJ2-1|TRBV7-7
TGTGCTAGCAGCCAAGGTCGGGGAAGGGGTGAGCAGTTCTTC
CASSQGRGRGEQFF
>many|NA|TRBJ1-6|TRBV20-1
TGCAGTGCTAGAGGGGCAGGGAAAAATTATAATTCACCCCTCCACTTT
CSARGAGKNYNSPLHF
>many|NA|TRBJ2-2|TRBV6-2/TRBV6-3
TGTGCCATTCGCGGGTCAAACACCGGGGAGCTGTTTTTT
CAIRGSNTGELFF
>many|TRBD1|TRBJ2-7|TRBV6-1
TGTGCCAGCAGTCCTTCGACAGGGTCCCACGAGCAGTACTTC
CASSPSTGSHEQYF
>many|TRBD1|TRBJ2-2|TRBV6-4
TGTGCCAGCAGTGCCGGACAGGAGAACACCGGGGAGCTGTTTTTT
CASSAGQENTGELFF
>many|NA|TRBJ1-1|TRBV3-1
TGTGCCAGCAGCCAAGATGAGACAGCATGTGAAGCTTTCTTT
CASSQDETACEAFF
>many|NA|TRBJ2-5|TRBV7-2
TGTGCCAGCAGCTCCTCCTCCGGGTTGGAGGGGGAGACCCAGTACTTC
CASSSSSGLEGETQYF
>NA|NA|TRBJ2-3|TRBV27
TGTGCCAGCAGTTTAGAAGGTCCCTACAGGCCAGATACGCAGTATTTT
CASSLEGPYRPDTQYF
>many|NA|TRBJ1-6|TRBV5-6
TGTGCCAGCAGCTTCATCAGGGGCAATTCACCCCTCCACTTT
CASSFIRGNSPLHF
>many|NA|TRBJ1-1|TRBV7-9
TGTGCCAGCAGCTTCAGAGAACGGCAGAACACTGAAGCTTTCTTT
CASSFRERQNTEAFF
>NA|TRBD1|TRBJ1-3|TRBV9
TGTGCCAGCAGCTCCACCCCGGGACAGGGGACGGGAAACACCATATATTTT
CASSSTPGQGTGNTIYF
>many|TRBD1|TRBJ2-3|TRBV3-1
TGTGCCAGCAGCCTCGTCTGGACAGGGGCCCCCACAGATACGCAGTATTTT
CASSLVWTGAPTDTQYF
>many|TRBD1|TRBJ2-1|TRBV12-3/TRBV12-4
TGTGCCAGCAGAATAGGGACAGGAGGCAATGAGCAGTTCTTC
CASRIGTGGNEQFF
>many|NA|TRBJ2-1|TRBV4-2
TGTGCCAGCAGCGGGGCCAATGAGCAGTTCTTC
CASSGANEQFF
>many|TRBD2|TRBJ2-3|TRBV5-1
TGCGCCAGCAGCCAACCTGGACTAGCTGTCGGGTACGATACGCAGTATTTT
CASSQPGLAVGYDTQYF
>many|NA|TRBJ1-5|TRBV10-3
TGTGCCATCAGTGTAGAGATCAATCAGCCCCAGCATTTT
CAISVEINQPQHF
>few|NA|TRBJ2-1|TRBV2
TGTGCCAGCAGTGAAGTCCACCCTACTGCGCCGCTGATGGGGGAGCAGTTCTTC
CASSEVHPTAPLMGEQFF
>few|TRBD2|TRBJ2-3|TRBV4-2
TGTGCCAGCAGCCGTTCCGGCGGCGGGGGGGGGTTGACAGATACGCAGTATTTT
CASSRSGGGGGLTDTQYF